Following are 21 T cell receptor beta chains from one sample sequenced in a study (dated by TCRdb to between 2021 and 2024). Library preparation used the immunoSEQ multiplex PCR assay. TCRdb holds this immuneACCESS table with in-frame rearrangements only. Some clones are missing; in checked studies, unresolved V genes explain under half, and the rest has no known cause. The sample profile shows 45,000 to 60,000 clones; 85% to 95% of them were found once. Of the sample, roughly 10% is held by the ten largest clones. The specimen sequenced was PBMCs. These receptor sequences come from a man in his forties with rheumatoid arthritis.

The V gene is TRBV4-2, the J gene TRBJ2-3, with 10 nucleotides matching TRBD1. The CDR3 spans 15 residues. The trim removed 3 bases at V and 7 bases at J, leaving 7 bases unmatched. In germline, CDR1 is LGHNA, CDR2 YNFKEQ. CDR3 DNA: TGTGCCAGCAGCCAGCTCCGGGACAGGGGATATACGCAGTATTTT. Amino acids: CASSQLRDRGYTQYF.

The CDR3 bases are TGTGCCAGCGCGGGAGCAGGCTACGAGCAGTACTTC. This gives the protein CASAGAGYEQYF. The chain joins TRBV27 to TRBJ2-7; 7 nucleotides agree with TRBD2. J gave up 3 bases and V 8 bases, and 4 bases lay outside the gene matches. CDR1 is MNHEY, CDR2 SMNVEV, per germline (reference sequence). The CDR3 is 12 amino acids.

The CDR3 protein is CASTRTSGTNSYNEQFF. The DNA of the CDR3 is TGCGCCAGCACCCGGACTAGCGGTACGAACTCCTACAATGAGCAGTTCTTC. The V and J genes are TRBV4-1 and TRBJ2-1; 10 nucleotides agree with TRBD2. Germline CDR1 MGHRA, CDR2 YSYEKL. With 7 bases clipped from V and 0 bases from J, the junction kept 9 bases outside the gene matches. This CDR3 is 17 amino acids long.

V is TRBV11-2 and J is TRBJ2-3; the D is unclear. V was shortened by 2 bases and J by 6 bases, with 9 bases between the two germline ends. There are 13 residues in the CDR3. Germline assignment: CDR1 SGHAT and CDR2 FQNNGV. For the CDR3, the DNA is TGTGCCAGCAGCTTACTTGGTGGGGATACGCAGTATTTT. Its protein product is CASSLLGGDTQYF.

The chain links TRBV16 to TRBJ2-1, with 7 bases that match TRBD1. The length of the CDR3 is 14 residues. The germline V gene encodes CDR1 KGHSY and CDR2 FQNENV. Trimming cost V 1 base and J 7 bases; bases outside gene matches: 4. The CDR3 DNA reads TGTGCCAGCAGCCAATTAGGGACAGATAATGAGCAGTTCTTC. Its translation: CASSQLGTDNEQFF.

The V gene is TRBV6-6, the J gene TRBJ2-2, with D possibly being TRBD1 or TRBD2 (6 bases each). V was cut by 7 bases and J by 7 bases, with 19 bases left in between. CDR3 length equals 15 residues. Per the germline V gene, CDR1 is MNHNY and CDR2 is SVGAGI (reference sequence). This chain's CDR3 is CASIRNSGAGGELFF. CDR3 bases: TGTGCCAGCATCCGAAACTCGGGGGCGGGCGGGGAGCTGTTTTTT.

V and J are TRBV25-1 and TRBJ2-5; D is possibly TRBD2 (6 bases). CDR3 length: 11 residues. Trimming took 8 bases from V and 6 from J, leaving 10 bases between them. Germline loops: CDR1 MGHDK, CDR2 SYGVNS. The CDR3 spells CASGEEKTQYF. The CDR3 bases are TGTGCCAGCGGGGAGGAAAAGACCCAGTACTTC.

The gene calls are TRBV7-3 and TRBJ2-1; D is possibly TRBD1 (6 bases). This CDR3 contains 16 residues. The germline V gene encodes CDR1 SGHTA and CDR2 FQGTGA. Trimming shortened V by 2 bases and J by 8 bases, and 19 bases separated the two germline ends. The chain's CDR3 is CASSLVSGAAGDEQFF. The CDR3, as DNA: TGTGCCAGCAGCTTAGTCTCAGGGGCCGCCGGCGATGAGCAGTTCTTC.

V is TRBV30 and J is TRBJ2-7, with 7 nucleotides matching TRBD2. Germline lookup yields CDR1 GTSNPN and CDR2 SVGIG (reference sequence). V shed 0 bases, J shed 4 bases, and the junction held 9 bases outside the gene matches. This CDR3 is 15 amino acids long. The CDR3 protein is CAWSVTGGLIYEQYF. The DNA for the CDR3 is TGTGCCTGGAGTGTAACGGGGGGATTGATATACGAGCAGTACTTC. The complete variable domain, with remaining parts taken from reference TRBV30 and TRBJ2-7, reads SQTIHQWPATLVQPVGSPLSLECTVEGTSNPNLYWYRQAAGRGLQLLFYSVGIGQISSEVPQNLSASRPQDRQFILSSKKLLLSDSGFYLCAWSVTGGLIYEQYFGPGTRLTVT.

V and J are TRBV11-3 and TRBJ2-1; no definite D call. The V end was cut by 3 bases, the J end by 7 bases, with 7 bases between. The CDR3 length is 12 residues. Germline V gene sequence: CDR1 SGHNT, CDR2 YENEEA. The chain's CDR3 is CASSFSLNEQFF. CDR3 bases: TGTGCCAGCAGCTTTTCACTAAATGAGCAGTTCTTC.

The rearrangement joins TRBV5-1 to TRBJ1-2; D uncertain. Germline values: CDR1 SGHRS, CDR2 YFSETQ. CDR3 length: 13 amino acids. With 4 bases removed from V and 4 bases from J, the gap between germline ends came to 11 bases. The CDR3 is CASSPPGAYGYTF. DNA for the CDR3: TGCGCCAGCAGCCCACCAGGAGCCTATGGCTACACCTTC.

The chain joins TRBV5-4 to TRBJ1-1; D not certain. The CDR3 sequence is 13 residues long. Deletions cut 2 bases from V and 1 base from J, with 6 bases between. Per germline, CDR1 SGHNT and CDR2 YYREEE (reference sequence). The CDR3: CASSLDWNTEAFF. The CDR3 DNA reads TGTGCCAGCAGCTTAGACTGGAACACTGAAGCTTTCTTT.

The rearrangement joins TRBV2 to TRBJ1-1; D remains ambiguous. Germline-derived CDR1 and CDR2 are SNHLY and FYNNEI. Trimming removed 3 bases from V and 7 bases from J, with 6 bases in between. This CDR3 has 11 amino acids. In DNA, the CDR3 is TGTGCCAGCAGTGACTGGGGTGAAGCTTTCTTT. Protein sequence: CASSDWGEAFF.

This rearrangement joins TRBV6-5 to TRBJ2-5, with D possibly TRBD1 on 6 matching bases. Germline V CDR1 and CDR2: MNHEY, SVGAGI. The CDR3 is 15 amino acids. Trimming removed 0 bases from V and 2 bases from J, with 10 bases in between. The CDR3 sequence: CASSYSLGAQETQYF. CDR3 bases: TGTGCCAGCAGTTACTCGCTGGGGGCACAAGAGACCCAGTACTTC.

The chain couples TRBV6-2 or TRBV6-3 to TRBJ2-6; D ambiguous. The CDR3 loop spans 16 amino acids. The V and J ends lost 2 bases and 0 bases respectively, with 8 bases between them. Germline lookup yields CDR1 MNHEY and CDR2 SVGEGT. In DNA, the CDR3 is TGTGCCAGCAGTTACGGCAGCGACTCTGGGGCCAACGTCCTGACTTTC. Translated: CASSYGSDSGANVLTF.

V is TRBV28 and J is TRBJ1-4; tentatively, D is TRBD1 (6 bases). CDR1 and CDR2 from the germline V gene are MDHEN and SYDVKM. Trimming removed 8 bases at V and 7 bases at J, with 14 bases between. The CDR3 sequence is 13 residues long. DNA of the CDR3: TGTGCCAGCCTCAGGGGCCTGGGTGAAAAACTGTTTTTT. Protein: CASLRGLGEKLFF.

V usage is TRBV15 and J usage is TRBJ2-7; TRBD2 aligns across 8 bases. CDR1 is LNHNV and CDR2 is YYDKDF in the germline V gene (reference sequence). With 0 bases clipped from V and 5 bases from J, the junction kept 6 bases outside the gene matches. The CDR3 is 15 amino acids. The DNA for the CDR3 is TGTGCCACCAGCAGAGATACGGGGGGGTCCGACGAGCAGTACTTC. This codes for CATSRDTGGSDEQYF.

The rearrangement links TRBV28 to TRBJ2-3; D may be TRBD1 or TRBD2 (6 bases each). V lost 3 bases, J lost 3 bases, and 10 bases lay in between. Looked up from germline, CDR1 is MDHEN and CDR2 is SYDVKM. CDR3 length: 14 residues. Here the CDR3 reads CASSLGGPTDTQYF. The CDR3 DNA reads as TGTGCCAGCAGTTTGGGGGGCCCGACAGATACGCAGTATTTT.

This chain joins TRBV10-1 and TRBJ2-5; TRBD1 aligns across 8 bases. The CDR3 runs to 17 residues. Germline V gives CDR1 WNHNN, CDR2 SYGVQD (reference sequence). J lost 5 bases, V lost 2 bases, and 13 bases had no gene match. The CDR3 region is CASSEPGQGISVETQYF. DNA of the CDR3: TGCGCCAGCAGTGAGCCCGGACAGGGTATATCGGTTGAGACCCAGTACTTC.

The CDR3: CASSWGQNYEQYF. The CDR3 DNA follows: TGTGCCAGCAGTTGGGGACAGAACTACGAGCAGTACTTC. This chain joins TRBV6-5 and TRBJ2-7, with TRBD1 matching 7 bases. This CDR3 region has 13 residues. Unmatched junction bases numbered 3, after V lost 4 bases and J lost 3 bases. In germline, CDR1 is MNHEY, CDR2 SVGAGI.

The chain links TRBV28 to TRBJ1-1, with a possible D match to TRBD1 (5 bases). In germline, CDR1 is MDHEN, CDR2 SYDVKM. The CDR3 runs to 15 residues. V gave up 4 bases and J gave up 1 base, with 13 bases separating them. As DNA, the CDR3 is TGTGCCAGCAGTTCCCTTGGGGGGGGGAACACTGAAGCTTTCTTT. Its protein is CASSSLGGGNTEAFF.